This T cell receptor (beta chain) was sequenced for a study of persistence of HIV-infected CD4 T cells. Nonspecific anti-CD3/anti-CD28 bead stimulation represents the broad CD4+ T cell repertoire. CD4+ T cells upregulating both CD40 ligand and CD69 were sorted as responding cells. Stimulated PBMCs had first been depleted of CD8+ T cells. Sequencing used immunoSEQ version 4 in survey mode. Only in-frame clones appear in the TCRdb table, and some are missing; sequencing was by immunoSEQ multiplex PCR. Of tens of thousands of clones listed, 87% are singletons. The germline V gene has CDR1 SGHAT and CDR2 FQNNGV. V was clipped by 1 base and J by 6 bases; unmatched bases: 13. CDR3 length equals 18 residues. Points from the study as a whole: Compared with CD3/CD28-stimulated cells, CMV- and Gag-responding cells showed lower TCRbeta richness.

As to this clone: Its antigen is currently unknown.

The sequence came from an adult man with HIV who was CMV-seropositive. The chain joins TRBV11-2 to TRBJ2-2, with TRBD2 identical over 8 bases. The sequencing here drew on CD4+ T cells sorted from PBMCs after 18-hour stimulation, taken from a patient who received antiretroviral therapy. Written as DNA, the CDR3 is TGTGCCAGCAGCTTAGTCATGGTGTTAGCGGGATCCTCCGGGGAGCTGTTTTTT. The encoded protein is CASSLVMVLAGSSGELFF.